These 3 T cell receptor beta chains were all obtained from the same sample, sequenced in a study of blood T cell repertoires in COVID-19. Clones were read by immunoSEQ multiplex PCR, and TCRdb kept only the in-frame ones, dropping some. The sample carries about 190,000 clones, around 73% recorded once. Sequencing was performed on PBMCs or T cells enriched from blood (not recorded which). The receptors shown here come from a woman aged 50 to 60 who had recovered from COVID-19.

CDR3 sequence reads: CASSGGGTTIIYNEQFF. CDR3 coding DNA: TGTGCCAGCAGTGGGGGCGGGACTACAATAATCTACAATGAGCAGTTCTTC. This rearrangement joins TRBV2 to TRBJ2-1; 7 nucleotides line up with TRBD2. V gave up 4 bases and J gave up 3 bases; unmatched junction bases: 12. Per the germline V gene, CDR1 is SNHLY and CDR2 is FYNNEI. The CDR3 runs to 17 residues.

The rearrangement uses TRBV7-9 and TRBJ1-1, with D possibly TRBD1 on 5 matching bases. The CDR3 is made up of 16 amino acids. Deletions cut 4 bases from V and 7 bases from J, with 22 bases between. CDR1 and CDR2 (germline): SEHNR, FQNEAQ (reference sequence). DNA of the CDR3: TGTGCCAGCAGCTGGGTAACGGTGTCCAGGGAATTTGAAGCTTTCTTT. This encodes CASSWVTVSREFEAFF.

The chain carries TRBV5-6 and TRBJ2-2; D might be TRBD1 (6 bases). V was shortened by 0 bases and J by 3 bases, with 12 bases between the two germline ends. Germline V gene sequence: CDR1 SGHDT, CDR2 YYEEEE. There are 16 residues in the CDR3. The CDR3: CASSLGLGAHTGELFF. The CDR3 region has the DNA TGTGCCAGCAGCTTGGGTTTGGGGGCCCACACCGGGGAGCTGTTTTTT.